Below are 5 T cell receptor beta chains sequenced from a single sample in a study of T-cell memory formation after mild COVID-19. TCRdb passed the 5' RACE reads through MiXCR, listing each CDR3 protein once. The sample shows roughly 600,000 distinct CDR3 sequences, roughly 18% of them seen only once. The sequenced sample was PBMCs or a T cell subset sorted from them (not recorded which). These receptors were taken from an adult woman who had mild COVID-19 (a few samples of this study predate the infection). Cell type and time point are not known.

J is TRBJ1-2 and V is TRBV7-2; TRBD1 is a possible D gene (6 bases). V was pared by 5 bases and J by 5 bases, with 12 bases between. Germline CDR1 is SGHTA and CDR2 is FQGNSA. The CDR3 runs 13 residues. CDR3 sequence reads: CASSQGTVYGYTF. The CDR3 coding sequence is TGTGCCAGCAGCCAGGGGACGGTATATGGCTACACCTTC.

This clonotype has more than one count but fewer than ten. The chain joins TRBV4-3 to TRBJ1-2; possible D gene TRBD1, 5 bases. CDR1 is LGHNA and CDR2 is YSLEER in the germline V gene. V was cut by 5 bases and J by 5 bases, with 9 bases left in between. The CDR3 contains 12 residues. The CDR3 coding sequence is TGCGCCAGCAGCAGGGGAGAATATGGCTACACCTTC. Its protein is CASSRGEYGYTF.

This clonotype was seen many times. The chain employs TRBV18 and TRBJ1-1, with D possibly matching TRBD1 (6 bases). The germline V gene encodes CDR1 KGHSH and CDR2 LQKENI. The CDR3 has 13 amino acids. V dropped 4 bases and J dropped 10 bases, with 16 bases sitting between them. This CDR3 reads CASSLGQSERAFF. CDR3 sequence (DNA): TGTGCCAGCTCACTGGGACAAAGCGAACGAGCTTTCTTT.

This clonotype was seen only a few times. V and J are TRBV29-1 and TRBJ1-3; D uncertain. Trimming shortened V by 4 bases and J by 4 bases, and 8 bases separated the two germline ends. The CDR3 runs 12 residues. The germline V gene has CDR1 SQVTM and CDR2 ANQGSEA. CDR3 bases: TGCAGCGTTGGTCCGAGCGGAAACACCATATATTTT. This encodes CSVGPSGNTIYF.

V usage is TRBV7-9 and J usage is TRBJ2-2; D is unresolved. Trimming left V 8 bases short and J 7 bases short, with 20 bases between. CDR1 is SEHNR, CDR2 FQNEAQ, per germline (reference sequence). CDR3 size: 15 residues. The CDR3 sequence is CASLLYGSLGGELFF. CDR3 bases: TGTGCCAGCTTGCTTTATGGGTCACTCGGCGGGGAGCTGTTTTTT.